Sequencing of this T cell receptor beta chain was carried out in a study of T cell changes during pregnancy in multiple sclerosis. Germline V CDR1 and CDR2: MNHNS, SASEGT. This CDR3 spans 11 amino acids. The V gene lost 10 bases and the J gene lost 12 bases, with 16 bases spanning the gap. Profiled with immunoSEQ multiplex PCR; TCRdb holds only in-frame clones, not every one. The sample carries around 57,000 clones, 75% to 95% recorded once. In this sample, this clone turned up once. Material: peripheral blood, obtained in the third trimester of pregnancy. The chain links TRBV6-1 to TRBJ1-5, with D possibly being TRBD1 (5 bases). The sequence was obtained from a female donor in good health, enrolled as a control in a pregnancy study. The CDR3 DNA sequence: TGTGCCACCGGTGGGGCAGGTAACCAGCATTTT. It codes for CATGGAGNQHF.